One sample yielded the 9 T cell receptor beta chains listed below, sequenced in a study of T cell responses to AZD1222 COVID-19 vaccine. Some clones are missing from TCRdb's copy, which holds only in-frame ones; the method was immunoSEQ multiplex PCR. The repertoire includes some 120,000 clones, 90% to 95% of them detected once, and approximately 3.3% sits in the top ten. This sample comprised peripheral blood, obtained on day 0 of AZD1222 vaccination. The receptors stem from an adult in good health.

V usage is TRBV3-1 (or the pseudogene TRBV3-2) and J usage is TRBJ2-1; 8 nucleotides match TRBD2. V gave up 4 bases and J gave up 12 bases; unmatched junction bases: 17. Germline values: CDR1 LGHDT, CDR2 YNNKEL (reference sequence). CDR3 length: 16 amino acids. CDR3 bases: TGTGCCAGCAGCCCCCCGTCGGGTAGCGGGACCCCCCGGCAGTTCTTC. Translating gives CASSPPSGSGTPRQFF.

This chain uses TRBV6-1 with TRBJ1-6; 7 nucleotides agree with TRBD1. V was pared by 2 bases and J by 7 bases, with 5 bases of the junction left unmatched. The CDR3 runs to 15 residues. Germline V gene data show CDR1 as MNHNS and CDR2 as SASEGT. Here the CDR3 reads CASSESLRGNSPLHF. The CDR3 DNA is TGTGCCAGCAGTGAATCTCTCAGGGGGAATTCACCCCTCCACTTT.

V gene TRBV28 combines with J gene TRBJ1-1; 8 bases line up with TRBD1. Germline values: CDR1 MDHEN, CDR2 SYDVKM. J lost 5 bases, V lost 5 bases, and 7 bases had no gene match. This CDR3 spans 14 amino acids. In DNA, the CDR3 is TGTGCCAGCAGTCCGACAGGGGTGAGTACTGAAGCTTTCTTT. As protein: CASSPTGVSTEAFF.

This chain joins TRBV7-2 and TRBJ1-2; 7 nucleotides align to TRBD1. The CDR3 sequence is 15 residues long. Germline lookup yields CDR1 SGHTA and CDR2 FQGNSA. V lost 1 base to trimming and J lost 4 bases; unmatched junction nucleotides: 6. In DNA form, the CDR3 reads TGTGCCAGCAGCTTAGAGGGGGCCCACGTCTATGGCTACACCTTC. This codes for CASSLEGAHVYGYTF.

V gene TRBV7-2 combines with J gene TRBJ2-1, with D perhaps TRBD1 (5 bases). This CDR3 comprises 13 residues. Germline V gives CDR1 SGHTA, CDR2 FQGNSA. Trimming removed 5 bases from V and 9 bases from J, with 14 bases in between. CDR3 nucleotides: TGTGCCAGCAGCGCTGCAGGGTATGGTGAGCAGTTCTTC. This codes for CASSAAGYGEQFF.

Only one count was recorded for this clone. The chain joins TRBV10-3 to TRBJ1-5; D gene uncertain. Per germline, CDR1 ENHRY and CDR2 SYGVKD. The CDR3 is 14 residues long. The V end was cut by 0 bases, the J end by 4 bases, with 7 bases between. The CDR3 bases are TGTGCCATCAGTGAGTCTTCGGAGAATCAGCCCCAGCATTTT. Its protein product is CAISESSENQPQHF.

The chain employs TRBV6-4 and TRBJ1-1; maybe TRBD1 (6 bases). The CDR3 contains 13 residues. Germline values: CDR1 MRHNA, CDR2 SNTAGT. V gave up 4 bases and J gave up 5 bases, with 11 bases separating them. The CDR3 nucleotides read TGTGCCAGCAGTGCGAATCAGGGGACTGAAGCTTTCTTT. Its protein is CASSANQGTEAFF.

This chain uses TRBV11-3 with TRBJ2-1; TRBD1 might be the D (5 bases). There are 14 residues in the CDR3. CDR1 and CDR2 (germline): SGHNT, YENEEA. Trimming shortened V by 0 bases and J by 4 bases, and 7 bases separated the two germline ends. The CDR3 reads CASSLDAGYNEQFF. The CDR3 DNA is TGTGCCAGCAGCTTAGATGCAGGGTACAATGAGCAGTTCTTC.

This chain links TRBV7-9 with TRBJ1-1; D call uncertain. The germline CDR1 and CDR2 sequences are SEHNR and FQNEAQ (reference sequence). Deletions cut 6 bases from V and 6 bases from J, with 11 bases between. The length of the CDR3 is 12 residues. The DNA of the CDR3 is TGTGCCAGCAGACCTAACGGCCCTGAAGCTTTCTTT. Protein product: CASRPNGPEAFF.